Listed here are 19 T cell receptor beta chains from one sample, sequenced in a study of shared clonotypes between healthy human individuals. The protocol was immunoSEQ multiplex PCR, while the TCRdb copy is restricted to in-frame clones and leaves out a portion. The sample has over 95,000 clones; 68% are singletons. What was sequenced was memory CD8+ T cells sorted from blood. Subset defined: CD45RO+ cells pooled with CCR7-negative TemRA cells. The source of these receptors is a woman in her 30s in good health.

A few counts support this clone. The V and J genes are TRBV7-9 and TRBJ1-1, with 7 bases identical to TRBD1. The CDR3 is made up of 15 amino acids. Germline V gene data show CDR1 as SEHNR and CDR2 as FQNEAQ (reference sequence). V lost 5 bases to trimming and J lost 6 bases; unmatched junction nucleotides: 12. CDR3 sequence: CASSSPLTGYSEAFF. The CDR3 bases are TGTGCCAGCAGCAGCCCCTTGACAGGGTACTCTGAAGCTTTCTTT.

The gene calls are TRBV4-1 and TRBJ2-5, with D possibly matching TRBD1 (6 bases). Per germline, CDR1 MGHRA and CDR2 YSYEKL. The CDR3 has 14 residues. V was shortened by 3 bases and J by 5 bases, with 13 bases between the two germline ends. The chain's CDR3 is CASSHTTGLETQYF. The CDR3 DNA reads TGCGCCAGCAGCCATACCACAGGGTTGGAGACCCAGTACTTC.

This clone was counted once. The chain employs TRBV11-2 and TRBJ2-2; TRBD1 matches 8 bases. V trimming: 5 bases; J trimming: 6 bases; junction bases outside the gene matches: 5. The CDR3 runs 14 residues. Germline V gene data show CDR1 as SGHAT and CDR2 as FQNNGV. CDR3 protein: CASSTPRGPGELFF. In DNA form, the CDR3 reads TGTGCCAGCAGCACCCCCAGGGGGCCCGGGGAGCTGTTTTTT.

The rearrangement links TRBV27 to TRBJ2-7, with D perhaps TRBD2 (5 bases). In germline, CDR1 is MNHEY, CDR2 SMNVEV (reference sequence). Trimming cost V 9 bases and J 0 bases, with 12 bases left between them. The CDR3 consists of 13 residues. Written as DNA, the CDR3 is TGTGCCAGTAGAGCGGCCAACTCCTACGAGCAGTACTTC. It encodes CASRAANSYEQYF.

This clone was detected ten times or more. CDR3: CSGTNYGYTF. The CDR3 nucleotides are TGCAGTGGGACAAACTATGGCTACACCTTC. V usage is TRBV20-1 and J usage is TRBJ1-2, with D tentatively TRBD1 (5 bases). The V gene's germline CDR1 is DFQATT and CDR2 SNEGSKA (reference sequence). The CDR3 sequence is 10 residues long. V was shortened by 7 bases and J by 2 bases, with 5 bases between the two germline ends.

This clone came up once. The chain joins TRBV7-9 to TRBJ2-1; D is uncertain. The germline CDR1 and CDR2 sequences are SEHNR and FQNEAQ (reference sequence). This CDR3 has 11 amino acids. V was clipped by 6 bases and J by 6 bases, with 6 bases between them. CDR3 bases: TGTGCCAGCAGGGGGATCAATGAGCAGTTCTTC. Residues: CASRGINEQFF.

This clone was counted a single time. The J gene is TRBJ2-1, the V gene TRBV5-1, with 14 nucleotides matching TRBD2. Germline V gene sequence: CDR1 SGHRS, CDR2 YFSETQ. The length of the CDR3 is 15 residues. The junction had 5 bases not matched to a gene; V was cut back by 4 bases and J by 8 bases. CDR3 residues: CASSPGTSGSDEQFF. For the CDR3, the DNA is TGCGCCAGCAGCCCCGGGACTAGCGGGAGCGATGAGCAGTTCTTC.

In this sample, this clone turned up many times. V gene TRBV6-6 combines with J gene TRBJ2-5, with D maybe TRBD1 (5 bases). From germline, CDR1 is MNHNY and CDR2 SVGAGI (reference sequence). There are 16 residues in the CDR3. V dropped 5 bases and J dropped 4 bases, with 20 bases sitting between them. CDR3 in amino acids: CASSKFSQPQGETQYF. DNA for the CDR3: TGTGCCAGCAGTAAATTTTCGCAGCCCCAGGGAGAGACCCAGTACTTC.

The chain has TRBV28 and TRBJ1-5; D remains ambiguous. The V gene's germline CDR1 is MDHEN and CDR2 SYDVKM. CDR3 size: 15 residues. V was trimmed by 8 bases and J by 5 bases, leaving 19 bases between them. The CDR3 spells CASGWVHAGDQPQHF. CDR3 nucleotide sequence: TGTGCCAGCGGGTGGGTGCACGCCGGGGATCAGCCCCAGCATTTT.

The rearrangement uses TRBV7-9 and TRBJ1-3, with D unclear. The CDR3 runs 17 residues. The germline V gene has CDR1 SEHNR and CDR2 FQNEAQ (reference sequence). V lost 5 bases, J lost 0 bases, and 17 bases lay in between. The CDR3 nucleotides are TGTGCCAGCAGCCAGCAGGACGCCCAATTCTCTGGAAACACCATATATTTT. Translation: CASSQQDAQFSGNTIYF.

This clone has just one count. The gene calls are TRBV7-3 and TRBJ2-3; D is uncertain. Trimming cost V 5 bases and J 2 bases, with 11 bases left between them. There are 14 residues in the CDR3. CDR1 and CDR2 from the germline V gene are SGHTA and FQGTGA. CDR3: CASSPGRHTDTQYF. The CDR3 region has the DNA TGTGCCAGCAGCCCAGGACGCCACACAGATACGCAGTATTTT.

This rearrangement joins TRBV27 to TRBJ1-5; 10 nucleotides agree with TRBD1. The CDR3 runs 19 residues. Germline CDR1 reads MNHEY; CDR2 reads SMNVEV (reference sequence). Losses at the gene ends were 4 bases for V and 0 bases for J; bases not matched to a gene: 12. CDR3 amino acids: CASSSISGTGVLSNQPQHF. The CDR3 region has the DNA TGTGCCAGCAGTTCTATTTCCGGGACAGGGGTCCTTAGCAATCAGCCCCAGCATTTT.

This rearrangement joins TRBV2 to TRBJ2-5; D perhaps matches TRBD1 (6 bases). The CDR3 spans 14 residues. Germline-derived CDR1 and CDR2 are SNHLY and FYNNEI. V gave up 1 base and J gave up 2 bases, with 8 bases separating them. CDR3 residues: CASSEEQGQETQYF. The CDR3 coding sequence is TGTGCCAGCAGTGAAGAGCAGGGGCAAGAGACCCAGTACTTC.

The chain combines TRBV25-1 with TRBJ2-5; a possible D gene is TRBD1 (6 bases). The DNA matches TRBJ2-7 better at its end, which makes the J call doubtful. Germline V CDR1 and CDR2: MGHDK, SYGVNS. The CDR3 runs 17 residues. CDR3 region: CASSEYWSQGKLYEQYF. The DNA of the CDR3 is TGTGCCAGCAGTGAATACTGGTCCCAGGGGAAGCTCTACGAGCAGTACTTC.

This clone was seen many times. The CDR3 bases are TGTGCCACCAGCAGAACCCGTGAGGGGCCGGGTGAAAAACTGTTTTTT. It specifies CATSRTREGPGEKLFF. The genes are TRBV15 and TRBJ1-4, with D maybe TRBD1 (5 bases). V was pared by 2 bases and J by 7 bases, with 17 bases between. This CDR3 has 16 residues. CDR1 is LNHNV and CDR2 is YYDKDF in the germline V gene (reference sequence).

This clone was counted a few times. The chain links TRBV7-8 to TRBJ2-7; TRBD1 matches at 9 bases. This CDR3 contains 14 residues. Losses at the gene ends were 5 bases for V and 6 bases for J; bases not matched to a gene: 8. The germline gives CDR1 SGHVS, CDR2 FQNEAQ. In nucleotides, the CDR3 is TGTGCCAGCAGCCCAACACAGGGGGCAAGCGAGCAGTACTTC. Translation: CASSPTQGASEQYF.

This clone is a singleton in its sample. The gene calls are TRBV5-4 and TRBJ1-1; D uncertain. The CDR3 covers 12 residues. Trimming took 0 bases from V and 9 from J, leaving 9 bases between them. Germline-derived CDR1 and CDR2 are SGHNT and YYREEE (reference sequence). CDR3 protein: CASSLEDGKAFF. The CDR3 region has the DNA TGTGCCAGCAGCTTGGAGGATGGGAAAGCTTTCTTT.

This clone was counted once. The chain recombines TRBV29-1 with TRBJ2-2; maybe TRBD1 (5 bases). Per the germline V gene, CDR1 is SQVTM and CDR2 is ANQGSEA. Trimming left V 2 bases short and J 0 bases short, with 7 bases between. The CDR3 is made up of 14 amino acids. The CDR3 region has the DNA TGCAGCGTTGAAACGGACACGAACACCGGGGAGCTGTTTTTT. Encoded protein: CSVETDTNTGELFF.

CDR3: CASSAAGAYEQYF. CDR3 nucleotide sequence: TGTGCCAGCAGTGCCGCGGGAGCCTACGAGCAGTACTTC. The gene calls are TRBV7-2 and TRBJ2-7; 7 bases match TRBD2. Germline V gene sequence: CDR1 SGHTA, CDR2 FQGNSA. With 6 bases clipped from V and 2 bases from J, the junction kept 4 bases outside the gene matches. The CDR3 runs to 13 residues.